This record concerns one TCR beta chain sequence. Its target is not known. Germline CDR1 is MGHRA and CDR2 is YSYEKL. The CDR3 is made up of 15 amino acids. V shed 6 bases and J shed 0 bases, with 12 bases lying between them. The study ran its PCR with 60 Vbeta and 13 Jbeta primers. Libraries were prepared by immunoSEQ multiplex PCR; TCRdb keeps only in-frame clonotypes and omits some of them. The table records about 180,000 clones, 75% to 90% of them present only once. The data belong to a study of cytomegalovirus exposure and HLA in healthy donors. Study results and caveats: One later analysis reportedly identified an Asian-associated ancestry cluster that showed fewer N-insertions than the approximately 710-donor mean. In terms of immune exposure information, only CMV serostatus was available.

The receptor was derived from a girl aged 5-17 years in good health and CMV-seropositive. This chain uses TRBV4-1 with TRBJ2-1; possible D gene TRBD2, 6 bases. The sample was PBMCs. CDR3 sequence reads: CASRQHGGSYNEQFF. In DNA, the CDR3 is TGCGCCAGCAGACAGCACGGGGGCTCCTACAATGAGCAGTTCTTC.